Listed below are T cell receptor beta chains from one sample, sequenced in a study of blood T cells in healthy people across ages. Via MiXCR, TCRdb re-called the 5' RACE reads, giving one row per CDR3 protein. There are more than 1,000,000 distinct CDR3 sequences in the sample; under 30% occur only once, and 0.65% to 0.75% lies in the top ten. This sample also appeared in a second study, on T cells of mothers and their children.

The source material was blood. The source of these receptors is a girl aged 2 to 9 in good health. The CDR3 runs from the conserved cysteine through the conserved F or W. The D gene is left open where the match is weak. Only part of the rows carry a size: once, few, many, or a class if the clone is expanded.

j_call | d_call | clone_size | v_call | cdr3_nt | cdr3_aa
TRBJ1-1 | TRBD1 | NA | TRBV6-6 | TGTGCCAGCAACATCCCGGGACAGCAAATGAACACTGAAGCTTTCTTT | CASNIPGQQMNTEAFF
TRBJ2-7 | TRBD2 | few | TRBV4-2 | TGTGCCAGCAGCCAGGGTCCCCCGAGAGGACTAGCGGGAGGCGTCGCAAAAGTCTACGAGCAGTACTTC | CASSQGPPRGLAGGVAKVYEQYF
TRBJ2-5 | NA | NA | TRBV6-2/TRBV6-3 | TGTGCCAGCAGTAAATCAGGGACCCAGTACTTC | CASSKSGTQYF
TRBJ2-2 | NA | once | TRBV21-1 | TGTGCCAGCAGCAATCCGCGGGATCGCGGGGAGCTGTTTTTT | CASSNPRDRGELFF
TRBJ2-5 | TRBD2 | NA | TRBV29-1 | TGCAGCGTTGATTCTATAGCGGGAGGAAAGTCGGAGACCCAGTACTTC | CSVDSIAGGKSETQYF
TRBJ2-2 | TRBD2 | few | TRBV11-2 | TGTGCCAGCAGTGGGACTAGCGGCATGCGGGAGCTGTTTTTT | CASSGTSGMRELFF
TRBJ2-6 | NA | NA | TRBV7-2 | TGTGCCAGCAGCTTAGTAAGAATGGTAGCTGGGGCCAACGTCCTGACTTTC | CASSLVRMVAGANVLTF
TRBJ1-4 | NA | few | TRBV20-1 | TGCAGTGCTCCCGGACAGCCCCAAAATGAAAAACTGTTTTTT | CSAPGQPQNEKLFF
TRBJ2-3 | TRBD2 | NA | TRBV29-1 | TGCAGCGTTGAGTGGGGAGGGGGCACAGATACGCAGTATTTT | CSVEWGGGTDTQYF
TRBJ2-7 | TRBD1 | few | TRBV29-1 | TGCAGCGTTGACGGCACCGGAACAGGGGAGTACGAGCAGTACTTC | CSVDGTGTGEYEQYF
TRBJ1-2 | NA | few | TRBV20-1 | TGCAGTGCCGAAACAGGTGGAACGGGCTATGGCTACACCTTC | CSAETGGTGYGYTF
TRBJ2-7 | NA | many | TRBV27 | TGTGCCAGCAGTCCGAGGGGCATCTACGAGCAGTACTTC | CASSPRGIYEQYF
TRBJ2-3 | NA | NA | TRBV3-1 | TGTGCCAGCAGCCAGAGTGGGATCACAGATACGCAGTATTTT | CASSQSGITDTQYF
TRBJ2-2 | TRBD2 | few | TRBV5-1 | TGCGCCAGCAGCTTGGTTAACCGCGGGGGAGCTCCCGGGGAGCTGTTTTTT | CASSLVNRGGAPGELFF
TRBJ2-1 | TRBD2 | NA | TRBV15 | TGTGCCACCAGCAGAGAACTGGGAGGTGGGGGGGACAATGAGCAGTTCTTC | CATSRELGGGGDNEQFF
TRBJ1-2 | NA | NA | TRBV4-1 | TGCGCCAGCAGCCAAGACAGAGCAGCTAACTATGGCTACACCTTC | CASSQDRAANYGYTF
TRBJ1-6 | TRBD1 | NA | TRBV20-1 | TGCAGTGCTAGTCTCGGGAGGACAGGGGGAGCATATCCCCTCCACTTT | CSASLGRTGGAYPLHF
TRBJ2-7 | NA | NA | TRBV20-1 | TGCAGTGCTGGCGGACCTTCCTACGAGCAGTACTTC | CSAGGPSYEQYF
TRBJ2-5 | NA | few | TRBV28 | TGTGCCAGCAGCCGGGACCCGTTTTCAGAGACCCAGTACTTC | CASSRDPFSETQYF
TRBJ1-2 | NA | NA | TRBV12-3/TRBV12-4 | TGTACCAGCACCCTGAGGGGGAGGGATGGCTACACCTTC | CTSTLRGRDGYTF
TRBJ2-1 | TRBD2 | NA | TRBV11-2 | TGTGCCAGCAGCTTAGAAGGCGGGAGGTTCGACAATGAGCAGTTCTTC | CASSLEGGRFDNEQFF
TRBJ2-1 | TRBD2 | NA | TRBV27 | TGTGCCAGCAGTTTATCCACTAGCGGGGTCTACAATGAGCAGTTCTTC | CASSLSTSGVYNEQFF
TRBJ2-7 | NA | NA | TRBV5-1 | TGCGCCAGCAGCGACCCAGGGGGGGACCGCTACGAACAGTACTTC | CASSDPGGDRYEQYF
TRBJ1-5 | NA | NA | TRBV4-1 | TGCGCCAGCAGCCAAGATATAGATTTAGAACCCCAGCATTTT | CASSQDIDLEPQHF
TRBJ2-6 | NA | NA | TRBV21-1 | TGTGCCACCTCCTTCGGGACAGAGTACTCTGGGGCCAACGTCCTGACTTTC | CATSFGTEYSGANVLTF
TRBJ2-5 | NA | NA | TRBV7-2 | TGTGCCAGCAGCTTAGGGGGAGGGGGGGGCCAAGAGACCCAGCACTTC | CASSLGGGGGQETQHF
TRBJ2-7 | NA | NA | TRBV5-1 | TGCGCCAGCAGCTTGACACCCGGGGGAAGTAACGAGCAGTACTTC | CASSLTPGGSNEQYF
TRBJ2-5 | NA | NA | TRBV6-5 | TGTGCCAGCAGTTACTCGAAGGGAGAAAAAGAGACCCAGTATTTC | CASSYSKGEKETQYF
TRBJ1-1 | NA | few | TRBV29-1 | TGCAGCGTTGACGCGAACACTGAAGCTTTCTTT | CSVDANTEAFF
TRBJ1-4 | NA | NA | TRBV4-3 | TGCGCCAGCAGCCAAGAGAGGGACACGAATGAAAAACTGTTTTTT | CASSQERDTNEKLFF
TRBJ2-1 | TRBD2 | few | TRBV7-9 | TGTGCCAGCAGCTCAATGGGACTAGCGGGAGGATTC | CASSSMGLAGGF
TRBJ2-3 | TRBD2 | many | TRBV9 | TGTGCCAGCAGCAGAACTAGCGGGGGTTCAGATACGCAGTATTTT | CASSRTSGGSDTQYF
TRBJ1-1 | NA | few | TRBV12-3/TRBV12-4 | TGTGCCAGCAGTTCGAATGCAGGCTTGAACACTGAAGCTTTCTTT | CASSSNAGLNTEAFF
TRBJ2-2 | NA | NA | TRBV29-1 | TGCAGCGTTGTCAGAGGGGCCAAAAACACCGGGGAGCTGTTTTTT | CSVVRGAKNTGELFF
TRBJ1-2 | TRBD1 | few | TRBV29-1 | TGCAGCGTACCCTTGCCCGGGACAGTAAGGAGGACTAACTATGGCTACACCTTC | CSVPLPGTVRRTNYGYTF
TRBJ2-7 | NA | NA | TRBV7-2 | TGTGCCAGCAGCTTAGAATGGGGGCCTTACGAGCAGTACTTC | CASSLEWGPYEQYF
TRBJ1-2 | NA | NA | TRBV10-2 | TGCGCCAGCAGTGAGTCATTAGGTGGGCATGGCTACACCTTC | CASSESLGGHGYTF
TRBJ2-2 | NA | few | TRBV2 | TGTGCCAGCAGGGGGGTGCGGGGAGTCGGGGAGCTGTTTTTT | CASRGVRGVGELFF
TRBJ1-4 | NA | NA | TRBV20-1 | TGCAGTGCGAGGGGTCAGGGCGGTGAAAAACTGTTTTTT | CSARGQGGEKLFF
TRBJ1-2 | NA | NA | TRBV19 | TGTGCCAGTAGTATTAATGGGCAGGGAATCTATGGCTACACCTTC | CASSINGQGIYGYTF
TRBJ2-7 | NA | NA | TRBV7-2 | TGTGCCAGCAGCTTCGCTCAGGGGCTTTACTACGAGCAGTACTTC | CASSFAQGLYYEQYF
TRBJ1-2 | NA | NA | TRBV27 | TGTGCCAGCAGTTTAAGGGAGGAGGGCTATGGCTACACCTTC | CASSLREEGYGYTF
TRBJ1-6 | NA | few | TRBV5-6 | TGTGCCAGCAGCCAAGACAGTATCTCACCCCTCCACTTT | CASSQDSISPLHF
TRBJ2-7 | TRBD2 | few | TRBV28 | TGTGCCAGCAGTTTATCACTAGCGGGAGGATTATACGAGCAGTACTTC | CASSLSLAGGLYEQYF